The following is a T cell receptor (beta chain) sequence with its context. This entry comes from a study of beta chain features in type 1 diabetes. The CDR3 covers 14 residues. The ends were cut back, 4 bases at V and 0 bases at J, with 9 bases in the middle. In germline, CDR1 is MNHNY, CDR2 SVGAGI (reference sequence). Isolated RNA was reverse transcribed in full, so expressed TCRB transcripts were sequenced. TCRdb keeps only in-frame clones here, not all; method: immunoSEQ multiplex PCR. The repertoire has 300,000 to 350,000 clones, approximately 8% of them found once; the top ten carry less than 0.45%.

This TCR was recovered from a woman aged 18-35 years in good health. The rearrangement joins TRBV6-6 to TRBJ1-1; unclear D gene. The specimen was central memory CD4+ T cells from blood. CDR3 sequence reads: CASSFAGLNTEAFF. The CDR3 DNA is TGTGCCAGCAGTTTCGCAGGACTGAACACTGAAGCTTTCTTT.